The rows below give T cell receptor beta chains drawn from one sample of a study of blood T cell repertoires in COVID-19. The assay was immunoSEQ multiplex PCR, and TCRdb's table has in-frame clones only and misses some. The data show roughly 250,000 clones, around nine tenths seen once. Sequencing was performed on peripheral blood. The receptors were gathered from a woman between 40 and 50 years old who had recovered from COVID-19. The CDR3 runs from the conserved cysteine through the conserved F or W. The D gene is left open where the match is weak. The size field is filled for only some rows; it gives once, few, many or a size class.

V gene	J gene	clone size	D gene	CDR3 protein	CDR3 DNA
TRBV7-3	TRBJ2-1	.	TRBD2	CASSARAGGPYNEQFF	TGTGCCAGCAGCGCCCGGGCGGGGGGGCCCTACAATGAGCAGTTCTTC
TRBV6-5	TRBJ2-5	.	.	CASSYPTGMGETQYF	TGTGCCAGCAGTTACCCAACAGGGATGGGGGAGACCCAGTACTTC
TRBV2	TRBJ1-5	.	.	CASSVENQPQHF	TGTGCCAGCAGTGTTGAGAATCAGCCCCAGCATTTT
TRBV3-1/TRBV3-2	TRBJ2-7	once	.	CASSRRQEYEQYF	TGTGCCAGCAGTAGGAGGCAGGAATACGAGCAGTACTTC
TRBV4-1	TRBJ1-5	few	.	CASSQEVTASNQPQHF	TGCGCCAGCAGCCAAGAGGTGACAGCTAGCAATCAGCCCCAGCATTTT
TRBV5-5	TRBJ1-5	few	TRBD1	CASSLGGTDNQPQHF	TGTGCCAGCAGCTTGGGTGGGACAGACAATCAGCCCCAGCATTTT
TRBV15	TRBJ1-5	few	TRBD1	CATSRETGGSAPQHF	TGTGCCACCAGCAGGGAAACAGGGGGCTCCGCGCCCCAGCATTTT
TRBV6-2/TRBV6-3	TRBJ2-7	.	TRBD2	CASSYSRLIAGLYEQYF	TGTGCCAGCAGTTACTCTCGTCTTATAGCGGGCTTATACGAGCAGTACTTC
TRBV7-3	TRBJ2-7	.	TRBD2	CASSSGLAGEQYF	TGTGCCAGCAGCTCGGGACTAGCGGGGGAGCAGTACTTC
TRBV9	TRBJ2-7	.	.	CASSTGAGQTYEQYF	TGTGCCAGCAGTACCGGGGCGGGGCAAACCTACGAGCAGTACTTC
TRBV7-2	TRBJ2-5	.	TRBD2	CASSLTVGTSGQETQYF	TGTGCCAGCAGCCTAACAGTGGGGACTAGCGGGCAAGAGACCCAGTACTTC
TRBV28	TRBJ1-2	.	TRBD1	CASRPTMTGNYGYTF	TGTGCCAGCAGACCCACCATGACAGGGAACTATGGCTACACCTTC
TRBV21-1	TRBJ1-6	.	.	CASSKEGEGPGSPLHF	TGTGCCAGCAGCAAAGAAGGTGAGGGTCCGGGGTCACCCCTCCACTTT
TRBV7-8	TRBJ2-5	.	TRBD2	CASSPIVFGPPGTSGPQETQYF	TGTGCCAGCAGCCCGATCGTGTTTGGACCACCCGGGACTAGCGGGCCCCAAGAGACCCAGTACTTC
TRBV5-1	TRBJ2-3	.	TRBD1	CASSSRGILTDTQYF	TGCGCCAGCAGCTCCAGGGGGATCCTCACAGATACGCAGTATTTT
TRBV12-3/TRBV12-4	TRBJ2-3	.	.	CVLPAQYF	TGTGTCCTGCCGGCGCAGTATTTT